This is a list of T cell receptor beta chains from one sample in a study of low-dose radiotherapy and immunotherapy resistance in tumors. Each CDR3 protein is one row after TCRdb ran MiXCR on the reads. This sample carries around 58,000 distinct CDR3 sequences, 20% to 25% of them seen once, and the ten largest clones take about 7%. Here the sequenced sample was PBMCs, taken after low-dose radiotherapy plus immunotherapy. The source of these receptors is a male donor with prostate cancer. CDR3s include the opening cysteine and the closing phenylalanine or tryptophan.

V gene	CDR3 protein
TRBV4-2	CASSQETSGGAADTQYF
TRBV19	CASAYNPNTGELFF
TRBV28	CASRAPGVYNEQFF
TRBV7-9	CASSAPGVANNSPLHF
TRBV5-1	CASSFLAGSNTGELFF
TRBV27	CASSSLGYEQYF
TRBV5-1	CASSFGPGLDTQYF
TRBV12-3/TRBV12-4	CASRETTTDTQYF
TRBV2	CASRTGGDYGYTF
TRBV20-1	CSAENRGGINEQFF
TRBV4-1	CASSLGQAGQPQHF
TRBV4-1	CASSQQGLGSYEQYF
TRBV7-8	CASRTGTNPYEQYF
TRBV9	CASSPPGLGEQYF
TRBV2	CASSRTGDEKLFF
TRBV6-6	CASRPQGAGETQYF
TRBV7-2	CASTSRGTDTQYF
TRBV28	CATIAAGHSYEQYF
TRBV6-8	CASSYGGRGQETQYF
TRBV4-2	CASSQDRTGGETQYF
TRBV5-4	CASSLVGMNTEAFF
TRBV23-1	CASSPPLDRKTSYEQYF
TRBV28	CASSRSPLAYNEQFF
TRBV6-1	CASSEFGGEAPLHF
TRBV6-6	CASPPTGTSGGPVAYEQYF
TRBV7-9	CASSLATTPAKNIQYF
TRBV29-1	CSAGQPNQPQHF
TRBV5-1	CASSLDGGQGVNQPQHF
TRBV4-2	CASSPGIGLEQYF
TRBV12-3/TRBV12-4	CASSFDRGSYNEQFF
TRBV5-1	CASSLGTSGGSDTQYF
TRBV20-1	CSVPGQGYMNTEAFF
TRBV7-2	CASSPSGFKAFF
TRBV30	CAWMQGVAAEAFF
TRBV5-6	CASSSFDRGPTGELFF
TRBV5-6	CASSLQGHPTFF
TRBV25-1	CASGLAGYVEQYF
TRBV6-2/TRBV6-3	CASKIGINQPQHF
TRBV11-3	CASSRGGSGTSPQYF
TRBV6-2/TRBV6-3	CATRGGATNEKLFF
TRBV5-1	CASSLNGGQTYEQYF
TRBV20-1	CSATGAGGYTF
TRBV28	CASSPPPWDWNYGYTF
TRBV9	CASSARSGSGTDTQYF
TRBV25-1	CASSLGTGVVDTQYF
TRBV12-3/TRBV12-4	CASSPPTSGGFGRTDTQYF
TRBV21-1	CASSPPWYEQYF
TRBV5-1	CASSSTGESYNEQFF
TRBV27	CASSPTAGDEQYF
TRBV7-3	CASSSGRDNEQFF
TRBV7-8	CASTTVPGTSSYNSPLHF
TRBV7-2	CASSLAGGTYEQYF
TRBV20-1	CSARGDSNQPQHF
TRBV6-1	CASGTDTYEQYF
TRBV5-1	CASSLGQNFYNEQFF
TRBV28	CASNLFQETQYF
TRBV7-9	CASSRRVRGGDGSYNEQFF
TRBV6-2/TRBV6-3	CASSRGGWQYF
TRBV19	CASSSRRAGELFF
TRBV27	CASSLTGVDNQPQHF